The sequence of this T cell receptor (beta chain) was determined in a study of T cell repertoires in cytomegalovirus infection. Study summary: Indications of both CMV infection and matching HLA type were provided by public TCR beta signatures. Study-wide results and caveats: Dominating the ex vivo response were HLA-C-restricted CMV-specific TCR beta clonotypes.

Regarding this clonotype: Its antigen is unknown.

The germline V gene has CDR1 SGHVT and CDR2 SQSDAQ. CDR3 length: 15 residues. Trimming took 6 bases from V and 1 from J; bases not matched to a gene: 6. TCRdb fed the reads into MiXCR, producing one record per CDR3 protein. The repertoire holds a few hundred thousand distinct CDR3 sequences, with around 15% as singletons. V gene TRBV7-4 combines with J gene TRBJ1-2; TRBD1 matches at 9 bases. The sample taken for sequencing was CD8+ T cells from PBMCs. This sequence originates from a human donor in good health (CMV status not recorded). Some clones in this sample may be carry-over from other donors' samples. CDR3 protein: CASSSGQGLNYGYTF. CDR3 nucleotide sequence: TGTGCCAGCAGTTCCGGACAGGGGCTTAACTATGGCTACACCTTC. Full variable domain (remainder filled in from reference TRBV7-4 and TRBJ1-2): GAGVSQSPRYKVAKRGRDVALRCDSISGHVTLYWYRQTLGQGSEVLTYSQSDAQRDKSGRPSGRFSAERPERSVSTLKIQRTEQGDSAVYLCASSSGQGLNYGYTFGSGTRLTVV.